The next 9 T cell receptor beta chains were all read from a single sample in a study of neoadjuvant anti-PD-1 for oral cavity cancer. The table came from immunoSEQ multiplex PCR; TCRdb's copy has only in-frame clones and leaves some out. The data contain roughly 24,000 clones, 25% to 30% of them singletons. Noted time point: after neoadjuvant nivolumab, at surgical resection. The sequencing here drew on tumor tissue, taken after nivolumab (anti-PD-1) treatment. The receptor source for this set is a person aged 35 to 85 with oral cavity squamous cell carcinoma.

A few counts support this clone. The genes are TRBV7-9 and TRBJ1-2; tentatively, D is TRBD1 (6 bases). The V gene's germline CDR1 is SEHNR and CDR2 FQNEAQ (reference sequence). The CDR3 is 12 residues long. The V gene lost 3 bases and the J gene lost 10 bases, with 12 bases spanning the gap. The CDR3 is CASSFSGVDYTF. CDR3 nucleotides: TGTGCCAGCAGCTTTTCAGGGGTAGACTACACCTTC.

This clone came up a few times. This sequence joins TRBV9 and TRBJ2-3, with D possibly being TRBD2 (5 bases). From germline, CDR1 is SGDLS and CDR2 YYNGEE. Trimming took 2 bases from V and 3 from J, leaving 10 bases between them. The CDR3 is 14 amino acids. The CDR3 sequence: CASSVVGATDTQYF. CDR3 nucleotide sequence: TGTGCCAGCAGCGTTGTGGGAGCAACAGATACGCAGTATTTT.

By frequency in the sample, this clone is large. The V and J genes are TRBV2 and TRBJ1-2; TRBD1 might be the D (5 bases). V was pared by 4 bases and J by 4 bases, with 13 bases between. Germline V lookup: CDR1 SNHLY, CDR2 FYNNEI. CDR3 length: 14 residues. As DNA, the CDR3 is TGTGCCAGCAGTGTTACCGTGACAGTCTATGGCTACACCTTC. It translates to CASSVTVTVYGYTF.

The chain links TRBV18 to TRBJ1-1, with D possibly TRBD1 on 5 matching bases. Germline assignment: CDR1 KGHSH and CDR2 LQKENI. Trimming shortened V by 2 bases and J by 1 base, and 8 bases separated the two germline ends. The length of the CDR3 is 14 residues. In nucleotides, the CDR3 is TGTGCCAGCTCACCAATGCAGGGGAACACTGAAGCTTTCTTT. It specifies CASSPMQGNTEAFF. Full variable domain (outside the CDR3, taken from reference TRBV18 and TRBJ1-1): NAGVMQNPRHLVRRRGQEARLRCSPMKGHSHVYWYRQLPEEGLKFMVYLQKENIIDESGMPKERFSAEFPKEGPSILRIQQVVRGDSAAYFCASSPMQGNTEAFFGQGTRLTVV.

The chain joins TRBV19 to TRBJ1-5, with unresolved D. CDR3 length equals 13 residues. Germline values: CDR1 LNHDA, CDR2 SQIVND (reference sequence). Trimming removed 3 bases from V and 4 bases from J, with 7 bases in between. CDR3 protein: CASSIWQNQPQHF. DNA of the CDR3: TGTGCCAGTAGTATTTGGCAGAATCAGCCCCAGCATTTT.

This clone showed up just a few times. This chain links TRBV19 with TRBJ1-1; no clear D. Germline CDR1 is LNHDA and CDR2 is SQIVND (reference sequence). CDR3 length: 12 residues. V was clipped by 4 bases and J by 4 bases, with 7 bases between them. As DNA, the CDR3 is TGTGCCAGTAGTACGCGGTTCACTGAAGCTTTCTTT. Amino acid sequence: CASSTRFTEAFF.

In this sample, this clone turned up a few times. The chain recombines TRBV5-1 with TRBJ1-4; D gene unclear. The CDR3 consists of 14 residues. Germline lookup yields CDR1 SGHRS and CDR2 YFSETQ. With 3 bases removed from V and 7 bases from J, the gap between germline ends came to 13 bases. The CDR3 region has the DNA TGCGCCAGCAGCTCAATCCCGGGAGGTGAAAAACTGTTTTTT. Its protein is CASSSIPGGEKLFF.

The rearrangement joins TRBV5-1 to TRBJ2-3, with 12 bases fitting TRBD2. Looked up from germline, CDR1 is SGHRS and CDR2 is YFSETQ. With V trimmed by 1 base and J by 4 bases, 13 bases remained unmatched. CDR3 length: 19 residues. The CDR3 DNA reads TGCGCCAGCAGCTTGAGGGGGCTAGCGGGAGGGCCGATGGCAGATACGCAGTATTTT. Its translation is CASSLRGLAGGPMADTQYF.

This clone is medium-sized in the sample. This chain connects TRBV5-1 to TRBJ2-5, with D tentatively TRBD1 (6 bases). CDR1 is SGHRS and CDR2 is YFSETQ in the germline V gene. V was clipped by 4 bases and J by 4 bases, with 20 bases between them. This CDR3 is 16 amino acids long. The CDR3 bases are TGCGCCAGCAGCGGGCTCACAGGGAGCAACCGAGAGACCCAGTACTTC. Encoded protein: CASSGLTGSNRETQYF.